This is a list of T cell receptor beta chains from one sample in a study of vaccination and CD4 T cells after COVID-19. TCRdb itself ran the PCR reads through MiXCR, one entry per CDR3 protein. The data show approximately 18,000 distinct CDR3 sequences, about 54% seen once. Their cognate antigens are unknown. The sample consisted of CD4+ T cells from blood, cultured in vitro. These receptors were taken from a human donor who had recovered from COVID-19. The CDR3 runs from the conserved cysteine through the conserved F or W. The size of a clone is reported for some rows only, either as once, few or many, or as a class for expanded clones.

clone size	CDR3 length	V gene	CDR3 protein
.	13	TRBV2	CASKRRTADTQYF
.	15	TRBV7-2	CASSKQRGTTDTQYF
.	15	TRBV6-1	CASRERQGGEETQYF
.	11	TRBV5-6	CASSFTWELFF
.	14	TRBV7-2	CASSLGGGRETQYF
.	13	TRBV20-1	CSAPSGETYEQYF
.	15	TRBV5-4	CASSVRLAGVNEQFF
few	13	TRBV20-1	CSARQGVNTEAFF
.	13	TRBV7-9	CASLLAGAETQYF
.	17	TRBV27	CASSLSTSGLDYNEQFF
few	15	TRBV6-1	CASSDSGVGDSPLHF
.	22	TRBV7-2	CASSPARGVGGRGNRPGETQYF
few	13	TRBV7-2	CASSYDTRQNQYF
few	12	TRBV25-1	CASRGVNTEAFF
.	15	TRBV18	CASSEGQGALYEQYF
.	13	TRBV29-1	CSTRTSLTDTQYF
few	14	TRBV20-1	CSARRRTGDGGYTF
.	15	TRBV15	CATSERGDSGNTIYF
.	17	TRBV7-2	CASSLSGGTGIFQPQHF
.	15	TRBV7-8	CASNSGTPNTGELFF
.	15	TRBV20-1	CSAGQDSSGANVLTF
.	16	TRBV12-3/TRBV12-4	CASSLAPRGVADEQFF
.	13	TRBV20-1	CSAQTGNNQPQHF
.	16	TRBV5-4	CASSRSGTERTGELFF
few	11	TRBV2	CASRFDAPLHF
.	16	TRBV7-9	CASSAAGTYAGNTIYF
.	18	TRBV5-1	CASSSGVLAGQIEETQYF
few	11	TRBV20-1	CSASYTDTQYF
few	13	TRBV27	CASASGGNSPLHF
.	18	TRBV7-3	CASSSLGTSGGFTDTQYF
few	12	TRBV6-2/TRBV6-3	CASSYPRPEAFF
.	14	TRBV4-1	CASSRGTIQETQYF
.	15	TRBV15	CATSRGADNSYEQYF
few	13	TRBV19	CASSGVHNQPQHF
few	13	TRBV7-9	CASSFVENTEAFF
.	18	TRBV6-1	CASNPRARTEWGSLGYTF
.	17	TRBV6-5	CASSYSGRQGYQETQYF
.	10	TRBV20-1	CSPTSDEQFF
.	18	TRBV15	CATSSPRGRDYSNQPQHF
.	15	TRBV20-1	CSARPPGEHNSPLHF
.	10	TRBV2	CASRAYGYTF
.	14	TRBV5-1	CASETGQANTEAFF
few	14	TRBV6-1	CASMEGGDAGELFF
.	15	TRBV9	CASSVGTGSVDTQYF
.	16	TRBV6-1	CASRNNGAGSNYGYTF
.	15	TRBV7-2	CASSWGLAGLYEQYF
.	14	TRBV7-8	CASSQTGLGNTIYF
.	16	TRBV20-1	CSARILAGSSYNEQFF